A selection of T cell receptor beta chains follows, all from one sample in a study of cytomegalovirus exposure and HLA in healthy donors. Data came from immunoSEQ multiplex PCR; TCRdb stores just in-frame clones and leaves some out. This table holds about 100,000 clones, around three quarters found once. Sequenced material: PBMCs. These receptors were collected from a female donor in good health and CMV-seropositive. Each CDR3 is given with its conserved first and last residue. Each record gives: J gene, clone size, V gene, D gene, CDR3 protein, CDR3 DNA. The D gene is left open where the match is weak. Expanded clones get a size class; other rows say once, few or many, or leave the size out.

>TRBJ2-4|NA|TRBV2|TRBD2
CASIKAAGGENIQYF
TGTGCCAGCATCAAGGCGGCGGGGGGCGAAAACATTCAGTACTTC
>TRBJ2-6|few|TRBV4-2|NA
CASSQDGGSGANGLTF
TGTGCCAGCAGCCAAGATGGGGGCTCTGGGGCCAACGGCCTGACTTTC
>TRBJ2-1|NA|TRBV19|TRBD2
CASFSGRGYNEQFF
TGTGCCAGTTTTAGCGGGAGGGGATACAATGAGCAGTTCTTC
>TRBJ1-4|NA|TRBV11-2|NA
CASSPRVGYGEKLFF
TGTGCCAGCAGCCCCCGAGTCGGGTATGGTGAAAAACTGTTTTTT
>TRBJ1-2|NA|TRBV27|TRBD1
CASSQTGFGYTF
TGTGCCAGCAGTCAGACAGGGTTCGGCTACACCTTC
>TRBJ2-2|once|TRBV29-1|TRBD2
CSVVKGAGSNTGELFF
TGCAGCGTTGTAAAGGGAGCGGGGAGTAACACCGGGGAGCTGTTTTTT
>TRBJ2-1|few|TRBV7-8|NA
CASSFKRDEQFF
TGTGCCAGCAGCTTCAAGAGAGATGAGCAGTTCTTC
>TRBJ1-1|NA|TRBV29-1|TRBD1
CSAKQGTNTEAFF
TGCAGCGCGAAACAGGGGACGAACACTGAAGCTTTCTTT
>TRBJ2-7|NA|TRBV6-6|NA
CAARQRDSYEQYF
TGTGCCGCCCGCCAGCGAGACTCCTACGAGCAGTACTTC
>TRBJ1-1|NA|TRBV2|NA
CASSDGVNTEAFF
TGTGCCAGCAGTGACGGTGTGAACACTGAAGCTTTCTTT
>TRBJ2-7|NA|TRBV5-1|NA
CASSGGVTYEQYF
TGCGCCAGCAGCGGCGGGGTAACCTACGAGCAGTACTTC
>TRBJ1-1|few|TRBV18|NA
CASSPPLRNTEAFF
TGTGCCAGCTCACCACCCCTCAGGAACACTGAAGCTTTCTTT
>TRBJ2-1|NA|TRBV18|TRBD2
CASSPIAGGNDEQFF
TGTGCCAGCTCACCCATAGCGGGGGGGAACGATGAGCAGTTCTTC
>TRBJ1-2|NA|TRBV5-4|TRBD1
CASSSTPGTGAVGYTF
TGTGCCAGCAGCTCGACCCCCGGGACAGGGGCGGTTGGCTACACCTTC